The clone carrying this T cell receptor (beta chain) was observed a few times. The target antigen is unknown. This specimen belongs to a study of post-analysis software for immune sequencing data. Tagging with unique molecular identifiers was a feature of the TCR beta cDNA libraries. Approximately 500,000 cDNA molecules were obtained per 1 to 10 million input T cells. Via MiXCR, TCRdb re-called the PCR reads, giving one row per CDR3 protein. The table has over 150,000 distinct CDR3 sequences, roughly 35% seen once. CDR1 and CDR2 (germline): MDHEN, SYDVKM. V dropped 6 bases and J dropped 5; count of bases not matched to a gene: 2. The CDR3 has 13 residues. The study, taken as a whole, reports: Four to six TRBV segments were more frequent in patients than controls; TRBV5-6, TRBV5-1 and TRBV20-1 belonged to this group. F-measure co-clustering was strong for batch-matched samples. Normalized Chao1 diversity was significantly lower in multiple sclerosis patients than in controls.

The sample here was blood, taken after autologous hematopoietic stem cell transplantation. This sequence joins TRBV28 and TRBJ2-7; 12 positions agree with TRBD2. This clonotype was sampled from a girl under 18 with multiple sclerosis. The CDR3 DNA reads as TGTGCCAGCAGGACTAGCGGGAGCCACGAGCAGTACTTC. Protein: CASRTSGSHEQYF.